These T cell receptor beta chains were read from a single sample in a study of CXCR3-negative and CXCR3-positive naive CD8 T cells. TCRdb re-called the 5' RACE reads; every CDR3 protein appears as one record, without DNA. The sample has 150,000 or so distinct CDR3 sequences. The sample taken for sequencing was naive CXCR3- CD8+ T cells from blood. Source of these receptors: a human donor in good health. Some clones in this sample may be carry-over from other donors' samples. The CDR3 runs from the conserved cysteine through the conserved F or W. Fields, in order: V gene, J gene, CDR3 protein.

v_gene: TRBV5-1
j_gene: TRBJ2-1
CDR3aa: CASSSPRTSGGTSSYNEQFF

v_gene: TRBV20-1
j_gene: TRBJ2-7
CDR3aa: CSARVYGTSYEQYF

v_gene: TRBV29-1
j_gene: TRBJ2-1
CDR3aa: CSVEDEAVSSFF

v_gene: TRBV29-1
j_gene: TRBJ1-1
CDR3aa: CSAPEGFRTEAFF

v_gene: TRBV7-9
j_gene: TRBJ1-5
CDR3aa: CASSLGVQGKPGNQPQHF

v_gene: TRBV20-1
j_gene: TRBJ2-7
CDR3aa: CSARRFEAYEQYF

v_gene: TRBV4-3
j_gene: TRBJ2-7
CDR3aa: CASSQVRGYEQYF

v_gene: TRBV4-3
j_gene: TRBJ2-7
CDR3aa: CASSQDHRDLSPYEQYF

v_gene: TRBV20-1
j_gene: TRBJ2-7
CDR3aa: CSASGRSSYEQYF

v_gene: TRBV5-1
j_gene: TRBJ2-3
CDR3aa: CASSLGTSVMTSTDTQYF

v_gene: TRBV7-9
j_gene: TRBJ2-7
CDR3aa: CASSLVGDTDSSYEQYF

v_gene: TRBV5-1
j_gene: TRBJ1-6
CDR3aa: CASSLTYSSTDYNSPLHF

v_gene: TRBV6-5
j_gene: TRBJ2-3
CDR3aa: CASSYPGTSGTSTDTQYF

v_gene: TRBV2
j_gene: TRBJ2-7
CDR3aa: CASSDSGTGGRDEQYF

v_gene: TRBV28
j_gene: TRBJ2-7
CDR3aa: CASKFRDRGSYEQYF

v_gene: TRBV10-2
j_gene: TRBJ2-7
CDR3aa: CASSPTETYEQYF

v_gene: TRBV6-6
j_gene: TRBJ2-7
CDR3aa: CASSFPLGTDRSEQYF

v_gene: TRBV5-5
j_gene: TRBJ2-7
CDR3aa: CASSLGYRDRGSYEQYF

v_gene: TRBV10-2
j_gene: TRBJ2-3
CDR3aa: CASSDGLKGADTQYF

v_gene: TRBV11-2
j_gene: TRBJ2-5
CDR3aa: CASSRLELGQETQYF

v_gene: TRBV27
j_gene: TRBJ2-1
CDR3aa: CASNPGQNINEQFF

v_gene: TRBV12-3/TRBV12-4
j_gene: TRBJ2-1
CDR3aa: CASRVEGVSSYNEQFF

v_gene: TRBV7-8
j_gene: TRBJ2-1
CDR3aa: CASSRGDNYNEQFF

v_gene: TRBV7-6
j_gene: TRBJ2-2
CDR3aa: CASSLTPGTRGTGELFF

v_gene: TRBV20-1
j_gene: TRBJ2-7
CDR3aa: CSAEDRGRSYSLDEQYF

v_gene: TRBV12-3/TRBV12-4
j_gene: TRBJ2-7
CDR3aa: CASSPLSPSGSHEQYF